This T cell receptor beta chain is from a study of cytomegalovirus exposure and HLA in healthy donors. Whole-study findings and limits: As was reported, the classifier diagnosed cytomegalovirus status with high specificity and sensitivity.

Germline V lookup: CDR1 SGHTA, CDR2 FQGTGA. With V trimmed by 5 bases and J by 6 bases, 6 bases remained unmatched. The CDR3 covers 14 residues. Libraries were prepared by immunoSEQ multiplex PCR; TCRdb keeps only in-frame clonotypes and omits some of them. The data show over 150,000 clones, with over 85% seen just once and approximately 10% held by the top ten. In the case of this clone: The antigen remains unidentified.

The TCR was taken from a woman between 18 and 29 years old in good health and CMV-seropositive. The sample was PBMCs. The chain combines TRBV7-3 with TRBJ2-4, with TRBD2 identical over 8 bases. The CDR3 is CASSAGTRPNIQYF. In nucleotides, the CDR3 is TGTGCCAGCAGCGCCGGGACTAGGCCAAACATTCAGTACTTC. Filled out from reference TRBV7-3 and TRBJ2-4, the complete variable domain reads GAGVSQTPSNKVTEKGKYVELRCDPISGHTALYWYRQSLGQGPEFLIYFQGTGAADDSGLPNDRFFAVRPEGSVSTLKIQRTERGDSAVYLCASSAGTRPNIQYFGAGTRLSVL.